Shown below are 28 T cell receptor beta chains from a single sample sequenced in a study of blood T cell repertoires in COVID-19. The assay was immunoSEQ multiplex PCR, and TCRdb's table has in-frame clones only and misses some. The sample contains about 200,000 clones, 88% of which appear only once. The source material was peripheral blood. Receptor source: a man aged 35-49 years with active or convalescent COVID-19.

This chain links TRBV24-1 with TRBJ2-1; the match to TRBD2 covers 10 bases. The CDR3 contains 14 residues. Per the germline V gene, CDR1 is KGHDR and CDR2 is SFDVKD. With V trimmed by 5 bases and J by 14 bases, 11 bases remained unmatched. CDR3 nucleotide sequence: TGTGCCACCAGTGGCGCTAGCGGGAGAGGGGGTAAGTTCTTC. Protein product: CATSGASGRGGKFF.

This clone was observed a single time. The chain has TRBV5-1 and TRBJ2-1; 9 nucleotides match TRBD1. The V segment lost 4 bases and the J segment 5 bases; nucleotides outside the gene matches: 7. The CDR3 runs 15 residues. In germline, CDR1 is SGHRS, CDR2 YFSETQ. CDR3 sequence: CASSAGTGNNNEQFF. DNA for the CDR3: TGCGCCAGCAGCGCCGGGACAGGGAACAACAATGAGCAGTTCTTC. Looking up the rest from reference TRBV5-1 and TRBJ2-1 gives the full variable domain: KAGVTQTPRYLIKTRGQQVTLSCSPISGHRSVSWYQQTPGQGLQFLFEYFSETQRNKGNFPGRFSGRQFSNSRSEMNVSTLELGDSALYLCASSAGTGNNNEQFFGPGTRLTVL.

V and J are TRBV19 and TRBJ1-5, with D unresolved. This CDR3 region has 12 residues. Germline-derived CDR1 and CDR2 are LNHDA and SQIVND (reference sequence). The germline V and J ends were trimmed by 7 bases and 11 bases, with 15 bases remaining between them. The CDR3 is CASTAPDWAQHF. CDR3 bases: TGTGCCAGTACTGCGCCCGACTGGGCCCAGCATTTT.

The chain joins TRBV5-1 to TRBJ2-1; D is perhaps TRBD2 (5 bases). This CDR3 contains 13 residues. V gave up 4 bases and J gave up 4 bases, with 9 bases separating them. Per germline, CDR1 SGHRS and CDR2 YFSETQ. The CDR3 loop is CASSPGRYNEQFF. The DNA of the CDR3 is TGCGCCAGCAGCCCGGGGAGATACAATGAGCAGTTCTTC.

J is TRBJ1-5 and V is TRBV4-3; D may be TRBD1 (6 bases). V dropped 1 base and J dropped 4 bases, with 8 bases sitting between them. This CDR3 spans 14 amino acids. Germline CDR1 is LGHNA and CDR2 is YSLEER. CDR3 protein: CASSQVTGNQPQHF. CDR3 bases: TGCGCCAGCAGCCAAGTCACAGGGAATCAGCCCCAGCATTTT.

This chain links TRBV2 with TRBJ2-7; tentatively, D is TRBD1 (7 bases). This CDR3 is 13 amino acids long. CDR1 SNHLY and CDR2 FYNNEI come from the germline V gene. V lost 5 bases and J lost 3, with 11 bases in between. Here the CDR3 DNA reads TGTGCCAGCAGTACCCAGGGGGGCTACGAGCAGTACTTC. This gives the protein CASSTQGGYEQYF.

The chain combines TRBV5-1 with TRBJ2-1; D remains ambiguous. The CDR3 length is 20 residues. V was cut by 4 bases and J by 3 bases, with 29 bases left in between. Germline CDR1 SGHRS, CDR2 YFSETQ. The CDR3 bases are TGCGCCAGCAGCCCCACGTCTGCTCAACGTCGGCCCCTAGGCTACAATGAGCAGTTCTTC. It yields the protein CASSPTSAQRRPLGYNEQFF.

This clone was counted a single time. The chain combines TRBV12-5 with TRBJ1-1, with D tentatively TRBD1 (5 bases). Germline V gene sequence: CDR1 LGHNT, CDR2 FRNRAP. The CDR3 spans 16 residues. V lost 3 bases, J lost 4 bases, and 18 bases lay in between. The CDR3 coding sequence is TGTGCTAGTGGTTTCTCCACGGGGCCCGGGAGCACTGAAGCTTTCTTT. Its protein product is CASGFSTGPGSTEAFF. The whole variable domain, filled in from reference TRBV12-5 and TRBJ1-1, reads DARVTQTPRHKVTEMGQEVTMRCQPILGHNTVFWYRQTMMQGLELLAYFRNRAPLDDSGMPKDRFSAEMPDATLATLKIQPSEPRDSAVYFCASGFSTGPGSTEAFFGQGTRLTVV.

The V call is TRBV5-1, the J call TRBJ2-2, with D tentatively TRBD1 (5 bases). The V end was cut by 6 bases, the J end by 3 bases, with 9 bases between. CDR3 size: 13 residues. CDR1 and CDR2 from the germline V gene are SGHRS and YFSETQ. The CDR3 spells CASNRRDTGELFF. CDR3 sequence (DNA): TGCGCCAGCAACAGGAGAGACACCGGGGAGCTGTTTTTT. Filled out from reference TRBV5-1 and TRBJ2-2, the complete variable domain reads KAGVTQTPRYLIKTRGQQVTLSCSPISGHRSVSWYQQTPGQGLQFLFEYFSETQRNKGNFPGRFSGRQFSNSRSEMNVSTLELGDSALYLCASNRRDTGELFFGEGSRLTVL.

This rearrangement joins TRBV19 to TRBJ2-3; perhaps TRBD1 as D (5 bases). From germline, CDR1 is LNHDA and CDR2 SQIVND (reference sequence). There are 14 residues in the CDR3. V was trimmed by 7 bases and J by 1 base, leaving 12 bases between them. CDR3 in DNA: TGTGCCAGTACTAGGGGATTTGGCACAGATACGCAGTATTTT. Translated: CASTRGFGTDTQYF.

The chain uses TRBV4-2 and TRBJ2-5; D ambiguous. Looked up from germline, CDR1 is LGHNA and CDR2 is YNFKEQ. The CDR3 spans 15 residues. Trimming pared 4 bases from V and 4 bases from J, leaving 16 bases between. Here the CDR3 reads CASSPKYSAAETQYF. Written as DNA, the CDR3 is TGTGCCAGCAGCCCAAAATACTCCGCCGCAGAGACCCAGTACTTC.

This rearrangement joins TRBV6-5 to TRBJ1-4, with D unclear. Trimming took off 6 bases at V and 0 bases at J, with 8 bases between the two ends. The germline V gene has CDR1 MNHEY and CDR2 SVGAGI. CDR3 length: 14 amino acids. CDR3 coding DNA: TGTGCCAGCAGCCGAGTTGCAACTAATGAAAAACTGTTTTTT. It encodes CASSRVATNEKLFF.

The rearrangement links TRBV3-1 (or the pseudogene TRBV3-2) to TRBJ1-1; D may be TRBD1 (6 bases). V lost 4 bases to trimming and J lost 2 bases, with 14 bases between them. The CDR3 runs to 15 residues. The V gene's germline CDR1 is LGHDT and CDR2 YNNKEL (reference sequence). The DNA of the CDR3 is TGTGCCAGCAGCCCGAACAGGGAATTAAACACTGAAGCTTTCTTT. It encodes CASSPNRELNTEAFF.

V is TRBV7-2 and J is TRBJ2-7; the D gene is possibly TRBD1 (5 bases). CDR3 length equals 14 residues. Germline V gene sequence: CDR1 SGHTA, CDR2 FQGNSA. The V and J ends lost 5 bases and 1 base respectively, with 12 bases between them. CDR3 sequence (DNA): TGTGCCAGCAGCAGTAGACAGAGATCCTACGAGCAGTACTTC. It yields the protein CASSSRQRSYEQYF.

This clone was seen a single time. V and J are TRBV6-1 and TRBJ2-7; no clear D gene. The CDR3 has 16 amino acids. V lost 3 bases and J lost 0, with 15 bases in between. Germline lookup yields CDR1 MNHNS and CDR2 SASEGT. The CDR3 is CASSETKTLTSYEQYF. For the CDR3, the DNA is TGTGCCAGCAGTGAGACAAAGACGTTAACCTCCTACGAGCAGTACTTC.

This chain uses TRBV11-2 with TRBJ1-4; 8 bases are a match to TRBD1. The germline V gene encodes CDR1 SGHAT and CDR2 FQNNGV. Trimming took 5 bases from V and 2 from J; bases not matched to a gene: 10. This CDR3 is built from 17 residues. The CDR3 is CASSPRTGLATNEKLFF. CDR3 bases: TGTGCCAGCAGCCCGAGGACAGGGCTGGCGACTAATGAAAAACTGTTTTTT.

The chain has TRBV19 and TRBJ1-1, with a possible D match to TRBD1 (5 bases). The V gene lost 5 bases and the J gene lost 5 bases, with 12 bases spanning the gap. CDR1 is LNHDA and CDR2 is SQIVND in the germline V gene (reference sequence). This CDR3 comprises 13 residues. CDR3 DNA: TGTGCCAGTAGTGAAGGGGCGAGGACTGAAGCTTTCTTT. This translates into CASSEGARTEAFF.

The rearrangement joins TRBV19 to TRBJ1-1; a possible D gene is TRBD1 (5 bases). Germline V CDR1 and CDR2: LNHDA, SQIVND (reference sequence). Trimming took off 7 bases at V and 0 bases at J, with 24 bases between the two ends. CDR3 length equals 18 residues. The CDR3 spells CASNGGVSRLSVNTEAFF. DNA for the CDR3: TGTGCCAGTAATGGAGGGGTTTCTCGGTTAAGTGTGAACACTGAAGCTTTCTTT.

This clone was seen just once. The chain carries TRBV28 and TRBJ1-1; the match to TRBD1 covers 7 bases. CDR3 length: 14 amino acids. Germline V gene lookup returns CDR1 MDHEN and CDR2 SYDVKM. V dropped 3 bases and J dropped 1; count of bases not matched to a gene: 2. This CDR3 is CASSLRTGNTEAFF. The CDR3 DNA reads TGTGCCAGCAGTTTGCGGACAGGGAACACTGAAGCTTTCTTT. Full variable domain (rest looked up from reference TRBV28 and TRBJ1-1): DVKVTQSSRYLVKRTGEKVFLECVQDMDHENMFWYRQDPGLGLRLIYFSYDVKMKEKGDIPEGYSVSREKKERFSLILESASTNQTSMYLCASSLRTGNTEAFFGQGTRLTVV.

The chain is built from TRBV27 and TRBJ1-2; a possible D gene is TRBD1 (6 bases). In germline, CDR1 is MNHEY, CDR2 SMNVEV (reference sequence). CDR3 length equals 13 residues. The V gene lost 5 bases and the J gene lost 8 bases, with 15 bases spanning the gap. The CDR3 reads CASSPRDTRGYTF. In DNA form, the CDR3 reads TGTGCCAGCAGTCCCCGGGACACGAGGGGCTACACCTTC.

The chain recombines TRBV10-3 with TRBJ2-1; possible D gene TRBD2, 5 bases. The V gene's germline CDR1 is ENHRY and CDR2 SYGVKD. Trimming removed 6 bases at V and 7 bases at J, with 7 bases between. CDR3 size: 11 residues. The CDR3 nucleotides are TGTGCCATCAGCTCGGGAAATGAGCAGTTCTTC. The encoded protein is CAISSGNEQFF.

V gene TRBV19 combines with J gene TRBJ1-1, with TRBD1 matching 9 bases. Trimming cost V 3 bases and J 4 bases; bases outside gene matches: 9. The CDR3 is 16 residues long. Germline V CDR1 and CDR2: LNHDA, SQIVND (reference sequence). The CDR3 region is CASSMPRQGVGTEAFF. CDR3 bases: TGTGCCAGTAGTATGCCTCGACAGGGGGTCGGCACTGAAGCTTTCTTT.

This chain connects TRBV12-3 or TRBV12-4 to TRBJ1-2; TRBD1 might be the D (5 bases). The germline V and J ends were trimmed by 5 bases and 8 bases, with 15 bases remaining between them. The CDR3 runs to 13 residues. CDR3 in DNA: TGTGCCAGCAGTCTGAGGCAGGGCGGCGGCTACACCTTC. Protein sequence: CASSLRQGGGYTF.

The gene calls are TRBV11-3 and TRBJ2-1, with D uncertain. CDR1 is SGHNT, CDR2 YENEEA, per germline. The CDR3 runs 15 residues. V lost 5 bases to trimming and J lost 3 bases, with 14 bases between them. CDR3 coding DNA: TGTGCCAGCAGCATAACCACACAAAACTACAATGAGCAGTTCTTC. Translating gives CASSITTQNYNEQFF.

This clone occurred once. V is TRBV5-1 and J is TRBJ2-5; 7 bases are shared with TRBD2. V trimming: 6 bases; J trimming: 3 bases; junction bases outside the gene matches: 14. Germline CDR1 and CDR2: SGHRS and YFSETQ. The CDR3 is made up of 16 amino acids. The CDR3 sequence: CASTLGRGGLKETQYF. CDR3 nucleotides: TGCGCCAGCACCCTGGGCCGGGGAGGGCTGAAAGAGACCCAGTACTTC. The complete variable domain, with remaining parts taken from reference TRBV5-1 and TRBJ2-5, reads KAGVTQTPRYLIKTRGQQVTLSCSPISGHRSVSWYQQTPGQGLQFLFEYFSETQRNKGNFPGRFSGRQFSNSRSEMNVSTLELGDSALYLCASTLGRGGLKETQYFGPGTRLLVL.

This chain connects TRBV7-9 to TRBJ2-5; 8 bases line up with TRBD1. The CDR3 length is 13 residues. J was trimmed by 4 bases and V by 5 bases; bases with no gene match: 3. The germline gives CDR1 SEHNR, CDR2 FQNEAQ (reference sequence). CDR3: CASSRGQGETQYF. In DNA, the CDR3 is TGTGCCAGCAGCAGAGGACAGGGAGAGACCCAGTACTTC. Full variable domain (outside the CDR3, taken from reference TRBV7-9 and TRBJ2-5): DTGVSQNPRHKITKRGQNVTFRCDPISEHNRLYWYRQTLGQGPEFLTYFQNEAQLEKSRLLSDRFSAERPKGSFSTLEIQRTEQGDSAMYLCASSRGQGETQYFGPGTRLLVL.

The chain uses TRBV5-1 and TRBJ2-1, with 10 nucleotides matching TRBD1. The CDR3 is 14 residues long. Germline V CDR1 and CDR2: SGHRS, YFSETQ. V lost 8 bases, J lost 8 bases, and 10 bases stayed unmatched. In DNA, the CDR3 is TGCGCCAGTGGACCGGGACAGGGGTTTGATGAGCAGTTCTTC. This sequence encodes CASGPGQGFDEQFF.

The chain employs TRBV2 and TRBJ1-1; 8 bases are shared with TRBD1. Germline-derived CDR1 and CDR2 are SNHLY and FYNNEI. The CDR3 sequence is 14 residues long. Germline trimming cut 6 bases from V and 1 base from J; bases unmatched to any gene: 4. CDR3 in DNA: TGTGCCAGCAGCCAACAGGGGGGGAACACTGAAGCTTTCTTT. This gives the protein CASSQQGGNTEAFF.